This T cell receptor beta chain was sequenced for a study of T cells in Graves' hyperthyroidism and ophthalmopathy. There are many counts of this clonotype. Its antigen is not identified. Study-level results: Ophthalmopathy onset followed model prediction by a median approximately six months.

Amplified regions were TCR beta CDR3 sequences from RNA transcripts. The TCR CDR3 first-round RT-PCR relied on the HTBI primer set. TCRdb analysed the multiplex PCR reads with MiXCR anew, one entry per CDR3 protein. The table has under 250,000 distinct CDR3 sequences, almost 25% seen once. Germline loops: CDR1 LNHDA, CDR2 SQIVND (reference sequence). The germline V and J ends were trimmed by 8 bases and 4 bases, with 14 bases remaining between them. The CDR3 has 13 residues. It was uncontrolled infection, other autoimmune disease, pregnancy or lactation that excluded patients. What was sequenced was blood. The TCR sequence derives from a woman between 35 and 50 years old with Graves' ophthalmopathy. J is TRBJ1-2 and V is TRBV19; D perhaps matches TRBD1 (5 bases). The DNA of the CDR3 is TGTGCCAGTTCGAATTGGGACGGCTATGGCTACACCTTC. It is translated as CASSNWDGYGYTF. Variable domain in full (rest from reference TRBV19 and TRBJ1-2): DGGITQSPKYLFRKEGQNVTLSCEQNLNHDAMYWYRQDPGQGLRLIYYSQIVNDFQKGDIAEGYSVSREKKESFPLTVTSAQKNPTAFYLCASSNWDGYGYTFGSGTRLTVV.